This TCR beta chain was sequenced in a study of Graves' ophthalmopathy and Graves' hyperthyroidism. This clonotype was found many times. This CDR3 contains 13 residues. V lost 4 bases and J lost 7, with 13 bases in between. Per the germline V gene, CDR1 is SGHDN and CDR2 is FVKESK. Researchers took RNA transcripts and amplified TCR beta CDR3 regions from them. First-round RT-PCR with HTBI primers preceded a second-round multiplex PCR. TCRdb re-called the multiplex PCR reads through MiXCR, storing one row per CDR3 protein. The data hold about 400,000 distinct CDR3 sequences, with 15% to 20% observed a single time.

Sequencing used peripheral blood. This TCR was recovered from a woman aged 18-29 years with Graves' ophthalmopathy. This rearrangement joins TRBV14 to TRBJ1-1; possible D gene TRBD1, 6 bases. CDR3: CASSRQAGLEAFF. For the CDR3, the DNA is TGTGCCAGCAGCCGACAGGCGGGTCTTGAAGCTTTCTTT.